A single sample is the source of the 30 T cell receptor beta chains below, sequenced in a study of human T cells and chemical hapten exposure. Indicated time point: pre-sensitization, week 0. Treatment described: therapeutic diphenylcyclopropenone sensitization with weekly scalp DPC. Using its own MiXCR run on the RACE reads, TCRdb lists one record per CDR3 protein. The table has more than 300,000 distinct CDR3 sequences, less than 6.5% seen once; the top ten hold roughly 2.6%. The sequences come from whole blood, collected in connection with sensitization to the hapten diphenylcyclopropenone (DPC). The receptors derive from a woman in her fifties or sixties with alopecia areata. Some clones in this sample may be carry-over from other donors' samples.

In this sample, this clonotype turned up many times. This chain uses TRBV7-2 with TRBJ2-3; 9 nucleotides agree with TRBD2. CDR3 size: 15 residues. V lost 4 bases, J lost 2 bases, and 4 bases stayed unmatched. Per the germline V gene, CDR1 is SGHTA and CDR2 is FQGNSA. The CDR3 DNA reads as TGTGCCAGCAGCTCAGCGGGGGGATCCACAGATACGCAGTATTTT. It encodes CASSSAGGSTDTQYF.

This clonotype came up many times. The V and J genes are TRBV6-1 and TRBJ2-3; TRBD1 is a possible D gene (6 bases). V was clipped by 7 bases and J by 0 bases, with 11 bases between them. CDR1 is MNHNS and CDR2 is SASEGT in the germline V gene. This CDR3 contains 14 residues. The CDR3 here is CASKLGQSTDTQYF. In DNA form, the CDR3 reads TGTGCCAGCAAACTCGGACAGAGCACAGATACGCAGTATTTT.

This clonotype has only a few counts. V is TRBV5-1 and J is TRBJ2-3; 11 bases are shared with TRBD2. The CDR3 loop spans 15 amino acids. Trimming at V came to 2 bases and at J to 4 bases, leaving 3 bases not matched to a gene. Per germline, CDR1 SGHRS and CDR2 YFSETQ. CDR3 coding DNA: TGCGCCAGCAGCTTCACTAGCGGGGGAGCAGATACGCAGTATTTT. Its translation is CASSFTSGGADTQYF.

The CDR3 loop is CASSETGVINQPQHF. The CDR3 coding sequence is TGTGCCAGCAGCGAAACAGGAGTTATCAATCAGCCCCAGCATTTT. The J gene is TRBJ1-5, the V gene TRBV5-6; possible D gene TRBD1, 5 bases. This CDR3 comprises 15 residues. V lost 4 bases and J lost 3, with 14 bases in between. Germline CDR1 and CDR2: SGHDT and YYEEEE.

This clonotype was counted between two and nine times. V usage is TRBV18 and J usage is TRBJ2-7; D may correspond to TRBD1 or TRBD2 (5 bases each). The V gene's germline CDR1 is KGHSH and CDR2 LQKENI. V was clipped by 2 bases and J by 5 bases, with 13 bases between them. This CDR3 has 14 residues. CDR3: CASSPKGSFHEQYF. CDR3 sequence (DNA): TGTGCCAGCTCACCAAAGGGGAGTTTCCACGAGCAGTACTTC.

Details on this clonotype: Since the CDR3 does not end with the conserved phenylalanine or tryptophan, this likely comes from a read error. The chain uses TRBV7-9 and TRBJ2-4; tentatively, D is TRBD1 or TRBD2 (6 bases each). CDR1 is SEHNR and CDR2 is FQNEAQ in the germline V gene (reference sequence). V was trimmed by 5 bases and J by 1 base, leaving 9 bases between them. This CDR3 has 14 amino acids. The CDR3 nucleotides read TGTGCCAGCAGCCTGGGGGGCGCCAAAAACATTCAGTACTTA. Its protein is CASSLGGAKNIQYL.

The CDR3, as DNA: TGCAGTGCTTCGACACATCCCTACGAGCAGTACTTC. Protein: CSASTHPYEQYF. The chain employs TRBV20-1 and TRBJ2-7; D not resolved. Trimming stripped 5 bases from V and 2 bases from J, with 10 bases between. CDR3 size: 12 residues. The germline gives CDR1 DFQATT, CDR2 SNEGSKA (reference sequence).

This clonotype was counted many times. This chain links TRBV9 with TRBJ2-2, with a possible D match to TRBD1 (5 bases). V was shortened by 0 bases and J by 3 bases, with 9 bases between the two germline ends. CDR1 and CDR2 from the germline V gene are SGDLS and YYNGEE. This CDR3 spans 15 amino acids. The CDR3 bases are TGTGCCAGCAGCGTAGGGGGCACGGACACCGGGGAGCTGTTTTTT. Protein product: CASSVGGTDTGELFF.

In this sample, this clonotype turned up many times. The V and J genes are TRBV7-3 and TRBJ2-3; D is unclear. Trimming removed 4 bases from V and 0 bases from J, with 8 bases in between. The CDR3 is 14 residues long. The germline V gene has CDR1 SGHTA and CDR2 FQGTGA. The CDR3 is CASSSRPSTDTQYF. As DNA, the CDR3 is TGTGCCAGCAGCTCCCGCCCTAGCACAGATACGCAGTATTTT. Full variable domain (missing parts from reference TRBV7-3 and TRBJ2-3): GAGVSQTPSNKVTEKGKYVELRCDPISGHTALYWYRQSLGQGPEFLIYFQGTGAADDSGLPNDRFFAVRPEGSVSTLKIQRTERGDSAVYLCASSSRPSTDTQYFGPGTRLTVL.

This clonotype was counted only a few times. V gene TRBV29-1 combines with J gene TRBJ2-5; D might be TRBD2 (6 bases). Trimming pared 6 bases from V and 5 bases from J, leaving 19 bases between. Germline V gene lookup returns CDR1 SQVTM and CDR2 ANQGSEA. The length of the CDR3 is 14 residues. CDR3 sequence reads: CSVGGTPASETQYF. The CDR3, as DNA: TGCAGCGTCGGAGGGACTCCCGCCTCGGAGACCCAGTACTTC.

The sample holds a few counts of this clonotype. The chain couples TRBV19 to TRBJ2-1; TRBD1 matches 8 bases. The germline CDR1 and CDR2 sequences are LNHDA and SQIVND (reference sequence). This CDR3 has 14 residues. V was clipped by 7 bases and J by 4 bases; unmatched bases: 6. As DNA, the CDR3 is TGTGCCAGTACCTACAGGGGGGATTACAATGAGCAGTTCTTC. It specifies CASTYRGDYNEQFF.

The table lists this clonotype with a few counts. The CDR3 nucleotides read TGTGCCAGCAGCCAACAGGGACGGCAGGACATTCAGTACTTC. This sequence encodes CASSQQGRQDIQYF. This sequence joins TRBV4-2 and TRBJ2-4, with D perhaps being TRBD1 or TRBD2 (5 bases each). Germline lookup yields CDR1 LGHNA and CDR2 YNFKEQ. The CDR3 length is 14 residues. V was clipped by 2 bases and J by 8 bases, with 13 bases between them.

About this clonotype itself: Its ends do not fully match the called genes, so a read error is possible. CDR3 region: CASSLAGTLSF. DNA of the CDR3: TGCGCCAGCAGCTTGGCCGGGACTCTCTCCTTC. The chain joins TRBV5-1 to TRBJ2-4; tentatively, D is TRBD2 (6 bases). This CDR3 spans 11 amino acids. CDR1 SGHRS and CDR2 YFSETQ come from the germline V gene.

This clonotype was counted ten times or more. The CDR3 region has the DNA TGTGCCAGCAGCGTAGGTGGCAGGGCAGATCAGCCCCAGCATTTT. Its translation: CASSVGGRADQPQHF. The genes are TRBV9 and TRBJ1-5, with a tentative D call TRBD1 (5 bases). Trimming took off 0 bases at V and 5 bases at J, with 12 bases between the two ends. Germline CDR1 SGDLS, CDR2 YYNGEE. The CDR3 covers 15 residues. Based on the CDR3 plus reference TRBV9 and TRBJ1-5, the full variable domain is DSGVTQTPKHLITATGQRVTLRCSPRSGDLSVYWYQQSLDQGLQFLIQYYNGEERAKGNILERFSAQQFPDLHSELNLSSLELGDSALYFCASSVGGRADQPQHFGDGTRLSIL.

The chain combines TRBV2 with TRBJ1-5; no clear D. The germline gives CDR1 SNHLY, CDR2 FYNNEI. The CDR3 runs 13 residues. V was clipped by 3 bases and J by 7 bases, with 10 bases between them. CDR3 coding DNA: TGTGCCAGCAGTGATTGGGGTGAACAGCCCCAGCATTTT. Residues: CASSDWGEQPQHF.

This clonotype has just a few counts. This CDR3 reads CASSLPAGGTDTQYF. The CDR3 DNA reads as TGTGCCAGCAGCCTCCCGGCGGGGGGCACAGATACGCAGTATTTT. The rearrangement uses TRBV6-1 and TRBJ2-3; 7 bases line up with TRBD2. CDR1 MNHNS and CDR2 SASEGT come from the germline V gene. V shed 6 bases and J 1 base; nucleotides not matched to a gene: 7. The CDR3 is made up of 15 amino acids.

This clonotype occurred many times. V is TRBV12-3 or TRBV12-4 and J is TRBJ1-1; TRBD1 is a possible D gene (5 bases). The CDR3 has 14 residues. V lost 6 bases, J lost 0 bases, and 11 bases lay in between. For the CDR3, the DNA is TGTGCCAGCAGCCCGGGACCCTTGAACACTGAAGCTTTCTTT. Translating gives CASSPGPLNTEAFF.

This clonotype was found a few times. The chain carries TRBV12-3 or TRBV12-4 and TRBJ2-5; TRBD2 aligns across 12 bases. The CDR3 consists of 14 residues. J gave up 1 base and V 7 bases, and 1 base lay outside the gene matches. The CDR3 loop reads CASKTSGGQETQYF. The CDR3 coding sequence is TGTGCCAGCAAGACTAGCGGGGGCCAAGAGACCCAGTACTTC.

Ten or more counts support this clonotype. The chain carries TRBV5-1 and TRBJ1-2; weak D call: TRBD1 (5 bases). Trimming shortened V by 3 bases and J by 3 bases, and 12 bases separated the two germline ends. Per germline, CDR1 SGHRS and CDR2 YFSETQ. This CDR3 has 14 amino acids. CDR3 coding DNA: TGCGCCAGCAGCTGGGGGACGGTCGACTATGGCTACACCTTC. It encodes CASSWGTVDYGYTF.

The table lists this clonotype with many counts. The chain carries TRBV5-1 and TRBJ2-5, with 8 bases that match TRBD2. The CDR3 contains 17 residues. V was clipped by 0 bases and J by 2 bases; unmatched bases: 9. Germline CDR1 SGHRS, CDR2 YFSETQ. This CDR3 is CASSLARGGRRQETQYF. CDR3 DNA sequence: TGCGCCAGCAGCTTGGCCCGCGGGGGGCGGCGGCAAGAGACCCAGTACTTC.

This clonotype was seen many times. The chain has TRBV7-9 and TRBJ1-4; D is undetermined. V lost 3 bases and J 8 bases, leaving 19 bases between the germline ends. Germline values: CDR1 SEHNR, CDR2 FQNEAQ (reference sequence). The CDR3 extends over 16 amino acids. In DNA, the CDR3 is TGTGCCAGCAGCTTCAGGACGCAGATGGGAGGCGAAAAACTGTTTTTT. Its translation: CASSFRTQMGGEKLFF. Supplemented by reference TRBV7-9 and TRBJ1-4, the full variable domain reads DTGVSQNPRHKITKRGQNVTFRCDPISEHNRLYWYRQTLGQGPEFLTYFQNEAQLEKSRLLSDRFSAERPKGSFSTLEIQRTEQGDSAMYLCASSFRTQMGGEKLFFGSGTQLSVL.

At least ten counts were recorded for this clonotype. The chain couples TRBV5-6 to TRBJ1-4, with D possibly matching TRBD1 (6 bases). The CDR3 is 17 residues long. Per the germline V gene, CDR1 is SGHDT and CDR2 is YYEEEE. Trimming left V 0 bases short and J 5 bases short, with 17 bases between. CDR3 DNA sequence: TGTGCCAGCAGCTTGGTGTCCGGGACAAAAGAGAATGAAAAACTGTTTTTT. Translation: CASSLVSGTKENEKLFF.

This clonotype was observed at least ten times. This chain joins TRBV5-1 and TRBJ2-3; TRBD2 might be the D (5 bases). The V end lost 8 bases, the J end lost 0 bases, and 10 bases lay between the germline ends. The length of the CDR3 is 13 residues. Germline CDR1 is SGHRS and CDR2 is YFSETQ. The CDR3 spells CASRERSTDTQYF. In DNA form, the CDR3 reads TGCGCCAGTCGCGAGCGGAGCACAGATACGCAGTATTTT.

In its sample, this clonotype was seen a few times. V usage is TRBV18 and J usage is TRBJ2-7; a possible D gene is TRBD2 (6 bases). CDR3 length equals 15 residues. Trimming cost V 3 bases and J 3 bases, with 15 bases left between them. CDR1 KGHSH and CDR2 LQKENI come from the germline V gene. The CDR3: CASSPLDSGNYEQYF. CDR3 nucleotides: TGTGCCAGCTCACCGCTCGATAGCGGAAACTACGAGCAGTACTTC.

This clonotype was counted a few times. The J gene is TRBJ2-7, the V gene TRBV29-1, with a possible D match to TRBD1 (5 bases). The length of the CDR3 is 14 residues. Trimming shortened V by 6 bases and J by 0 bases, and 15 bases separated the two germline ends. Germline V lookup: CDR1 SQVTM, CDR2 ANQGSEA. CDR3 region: CSVPLGLDSYEQYF. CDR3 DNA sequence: TGCAGCGTCCCCCTGGGGCTCGACTCCTACGAGCAGTACTTC.

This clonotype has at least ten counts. Here the CDR3 reads CASSLGDLYNEQFF. CDR3 in DNA: TGCGCCAGCAGCTTGGGGGACTTATACAATGAGCAGTTCTTC. The chain recombines TRBV5-1 with TRBJ2-1, with D tentatively TRBD2 (6 bases). There are 14 residues in the CDR3. The V end was cut by 0 bases, the J end by 4 bases, with 8 bases between. CDR1 and CDR2 (germline): SGHRS, YFSETQ. Complete variable domain (other parts from reference TRBV5-1 and TRBJ2-1): KAGVTQTPRYLIKTRGQQVTLSCSPISGHRSVSWYQQTPGQGLQFLFEYFSETQRNKGNFPGRFSGRQFSNSRSEMNVSTLELGDSALYLCASSLGDLYNEQFFGPGTRLTVL.

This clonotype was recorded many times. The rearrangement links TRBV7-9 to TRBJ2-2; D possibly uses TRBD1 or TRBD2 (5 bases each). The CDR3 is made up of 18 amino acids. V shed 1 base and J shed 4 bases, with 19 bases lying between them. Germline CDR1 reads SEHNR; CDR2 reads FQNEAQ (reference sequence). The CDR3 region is CASSLGYRGRRGTGELFF. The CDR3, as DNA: TGTGCCAGCAGCTTAGGGTATCGGGGACGGCGAGGCACCGGGGAGCTGTTTTTT.

CDR3 region: CASSLSRFTNEQFF. CDR3 DNA sequence: TGTGCCAGCAGCTTATCTAGGTTTACAAATGAGCAGTTCTTC. V and J are TRBV11-2 and TRBJ2-1; the D is unclear. Between the trimmed V and J ends, which lost 2 bases and 7 bases, there was a span of 12 bases. Germline CDR1 and CDR2: SGHAT and FQNNGV. The CDR3 spans 14 residues.

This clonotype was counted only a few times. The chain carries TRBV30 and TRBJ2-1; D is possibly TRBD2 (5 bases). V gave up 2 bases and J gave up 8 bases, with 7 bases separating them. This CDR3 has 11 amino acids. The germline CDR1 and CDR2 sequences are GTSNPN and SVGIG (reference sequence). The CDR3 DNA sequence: TGTGCCTGGAGTATGAGGGATGAGCAGTTCTTC. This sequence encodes CAWSMRDEQFF.

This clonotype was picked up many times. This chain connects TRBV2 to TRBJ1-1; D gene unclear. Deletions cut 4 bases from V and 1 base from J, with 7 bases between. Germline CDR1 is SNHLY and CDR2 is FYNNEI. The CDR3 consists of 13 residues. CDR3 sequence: CASSVAGNTEAFF. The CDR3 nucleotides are TGTGCCAGCAGTGTTGCAGGGAACACTGAAGCTTTCTTT.